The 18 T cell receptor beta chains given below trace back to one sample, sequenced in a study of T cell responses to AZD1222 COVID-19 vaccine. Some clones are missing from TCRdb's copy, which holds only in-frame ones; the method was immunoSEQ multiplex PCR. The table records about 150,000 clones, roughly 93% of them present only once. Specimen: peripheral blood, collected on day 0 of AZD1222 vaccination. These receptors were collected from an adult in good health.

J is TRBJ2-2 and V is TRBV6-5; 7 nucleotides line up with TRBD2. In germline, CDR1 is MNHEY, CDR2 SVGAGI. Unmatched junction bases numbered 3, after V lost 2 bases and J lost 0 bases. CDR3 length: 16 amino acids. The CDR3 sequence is CASSYGRGTNTGELFF. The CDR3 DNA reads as TGTGCCAGCAGTTACGGGAGGGGCACGAACACCGGGGAGCTGTTTTTT.

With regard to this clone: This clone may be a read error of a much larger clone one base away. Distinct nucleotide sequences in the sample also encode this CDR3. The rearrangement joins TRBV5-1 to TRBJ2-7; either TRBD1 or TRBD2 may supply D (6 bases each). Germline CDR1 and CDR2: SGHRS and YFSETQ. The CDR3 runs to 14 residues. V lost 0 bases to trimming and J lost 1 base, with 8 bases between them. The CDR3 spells CASSLVGGSYEQYF. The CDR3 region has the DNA TGCGCCAGCAGCTTGGTAGGGGGGTCCTACGAGCAGTACTTC.

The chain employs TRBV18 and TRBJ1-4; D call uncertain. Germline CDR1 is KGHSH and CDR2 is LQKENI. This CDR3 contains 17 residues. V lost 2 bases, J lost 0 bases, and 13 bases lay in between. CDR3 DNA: TGTGCCAGCTCACCAAACCTCCTTCTTGCAACTAATGAAAAACTGTTTTTT. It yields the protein CASSPNLLLATNEKLFF.

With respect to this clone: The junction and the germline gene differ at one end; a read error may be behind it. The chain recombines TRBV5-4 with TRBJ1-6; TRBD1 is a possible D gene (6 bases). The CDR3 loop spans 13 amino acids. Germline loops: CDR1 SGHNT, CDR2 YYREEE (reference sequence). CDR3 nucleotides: TGTGCCAGCAGATTGGACAGTAATTCACCCCTCCACTTT. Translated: CASRLDSNSPLHF.

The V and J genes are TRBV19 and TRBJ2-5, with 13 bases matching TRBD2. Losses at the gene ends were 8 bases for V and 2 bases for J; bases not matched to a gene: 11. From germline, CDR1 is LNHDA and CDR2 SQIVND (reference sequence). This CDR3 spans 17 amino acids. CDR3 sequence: CASSPGLAGPFQETQYF. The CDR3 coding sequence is TGTGCCAGTTCCCCGGGACTAGCGGGACCCTTTCAAGAGACCCAGTACTTC.

CDR3 in amino acids: CASSQDRGPKAFF. CDR3 nucleotides: TGTGCCAGCAGCCAAGATAGAGGCCCAAAAGCTTTCTTT. The V and J genes are TRBV3-1 (or the pseudogene TRBV3-2) and TRBJ1-1; the D is unclear. Germline V gene sequence: CDR1 LGHDT, CDR2 YNNKEL (reference sequence). Trimming took 0 bases from V and 9 from J, leaving 11 bases between them. The CDR3 is 13 residues long.

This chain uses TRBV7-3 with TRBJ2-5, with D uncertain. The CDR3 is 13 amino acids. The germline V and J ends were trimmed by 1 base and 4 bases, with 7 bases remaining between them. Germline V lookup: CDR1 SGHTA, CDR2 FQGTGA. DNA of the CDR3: TGTGCCAGCAGCTTAAGCTCGGGAGAGACCCAGTACTTC. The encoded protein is CASSLSSGETQYF. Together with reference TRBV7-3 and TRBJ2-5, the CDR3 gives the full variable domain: GAGVSQTPSNKVTEKGKYVELRCDPISGHTALYWYRQSLGQGPEFLIYFQGTGAADDSGLPNDRFFAVRPEGSVSTLKIQRTERGDSAVYLCASSLSSGETQYFGPGTRLLVL.

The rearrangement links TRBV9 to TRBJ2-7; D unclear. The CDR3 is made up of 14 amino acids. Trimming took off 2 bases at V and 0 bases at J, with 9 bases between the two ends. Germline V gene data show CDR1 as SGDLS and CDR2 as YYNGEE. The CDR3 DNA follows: TGTGCCAGCAGCGTTCTGGCGAGCTCCTACGAGCAGTACTTC. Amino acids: CASSVLASSYEQYF.

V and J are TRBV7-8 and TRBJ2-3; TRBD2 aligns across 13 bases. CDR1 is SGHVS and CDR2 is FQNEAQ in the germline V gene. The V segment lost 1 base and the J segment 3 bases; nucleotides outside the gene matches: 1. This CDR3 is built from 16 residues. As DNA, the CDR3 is TGTGCCAGCAGCTTAGTACTAGCGGGAGGGACAGATACGCAGTATTTT. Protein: CASSLVLAGGTDTQYF.

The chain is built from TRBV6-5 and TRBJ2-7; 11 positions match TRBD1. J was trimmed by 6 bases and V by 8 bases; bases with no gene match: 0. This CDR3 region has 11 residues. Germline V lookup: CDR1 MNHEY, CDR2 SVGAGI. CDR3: CASGTGGEQYF. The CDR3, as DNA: TGTGCCAGCGGGACAGGGGGCGAGCAGTACTTC.

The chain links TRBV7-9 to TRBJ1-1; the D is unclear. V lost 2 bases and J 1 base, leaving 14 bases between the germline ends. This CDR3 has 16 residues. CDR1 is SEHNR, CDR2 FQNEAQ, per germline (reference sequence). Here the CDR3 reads CASSLNKGLGNTEAFF. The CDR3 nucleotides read TGTGCCAGCAGCTTAAATAAGGGTTTGGGGAACACTGAAGCTTTCTTT.

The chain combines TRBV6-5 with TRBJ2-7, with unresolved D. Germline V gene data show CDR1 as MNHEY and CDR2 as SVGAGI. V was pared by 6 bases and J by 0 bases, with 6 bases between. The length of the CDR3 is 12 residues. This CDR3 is CASSGPSYEQYF. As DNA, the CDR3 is TGTGCCAGCAGCGGACCCTCCTACGAGCAGTACTTC.

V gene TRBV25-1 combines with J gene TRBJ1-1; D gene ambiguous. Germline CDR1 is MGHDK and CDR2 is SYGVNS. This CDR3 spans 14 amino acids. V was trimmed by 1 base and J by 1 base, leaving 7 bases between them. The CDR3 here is CASSEFGENTEAFF. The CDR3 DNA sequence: TGTGCCAGCAGTGAATTCGGGGAGAACACTGAAGCTTTCTTT.

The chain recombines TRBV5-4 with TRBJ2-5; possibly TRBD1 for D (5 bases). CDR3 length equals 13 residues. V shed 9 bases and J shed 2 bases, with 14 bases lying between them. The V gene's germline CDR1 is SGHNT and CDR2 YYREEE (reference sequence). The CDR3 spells CAIRLGVQETQYF. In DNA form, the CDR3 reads TGTGCCATCCGGCTAGGGGTACAAGAGACCCAGTACTTC.

The CDR3 sequence: CASSNGQVLSSEQYF. The CDR3 DNA sequence: TGTGCCAGTAGCAACGGACAGGTCCTCAGTTCCGAGCAGTACTTC. The V gene is TRBV19, the J gene TRBJ2-7; 7 bases are a match to TRBD1. With V trimmed by 6 bases and J by 6 bases, 14 bases remained unmatched. The CDR3 has 15 amino acids. Per germline, CDR1 LNHDA and CDR2 SQIVND (reference sequence).

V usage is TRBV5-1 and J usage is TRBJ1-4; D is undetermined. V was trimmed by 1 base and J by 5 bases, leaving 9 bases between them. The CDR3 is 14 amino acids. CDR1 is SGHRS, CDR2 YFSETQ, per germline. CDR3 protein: CASSLSNQNEKLFF. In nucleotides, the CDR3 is TGCGCCAGCAGCTTGTCTAACCAGAATGAAAAACTGTTTTTT.

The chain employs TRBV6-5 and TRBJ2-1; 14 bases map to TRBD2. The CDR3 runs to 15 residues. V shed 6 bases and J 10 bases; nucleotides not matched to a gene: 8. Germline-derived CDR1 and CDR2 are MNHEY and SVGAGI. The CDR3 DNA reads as TGTGCCAGCAGCCGGGGGACTAGCGGGAGATTCGAGCAGTTCTTC. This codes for CASSRGTSGRFEQFF.

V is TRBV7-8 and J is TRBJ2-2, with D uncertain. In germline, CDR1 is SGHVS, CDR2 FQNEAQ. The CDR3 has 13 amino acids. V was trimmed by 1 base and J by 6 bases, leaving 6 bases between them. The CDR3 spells CASSLDIAGELFF. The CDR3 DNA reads TGTGCCAGCAGCTTAGATATCGCCGGGGAGCTGTTTTTT. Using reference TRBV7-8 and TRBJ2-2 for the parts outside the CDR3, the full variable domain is GAGVSQSPRYKVAKRGQDVALRCDPISGHVSLFWYQQALGQGPEFLTYFQNEAQLDKSGLPSDRFFAERPEGSVSTLKIQRTQQEDSAVYLCASSLDIAGELFFGEGSRLTVL.